The rows below give T cell receptor beta chains drawn from one sample of a study of metastatic and nonmetastatic thyroid tumors. Via MiXCR, TCRdb re-called the PCR reads. The sample yields roughly 30,000 clones, 30% seen once. Sequences were obtained from blood. Receptors originate from a female donor with papillary thyroid cancer or a benign thyroid nodule (not recorded which). Some clones in this sample may be carry-over from other donors' samples. CDR3s include the opening cysteine and the closing phenylalanine or tryptophan.

V	J	CDR3
TRBV3-1	TRBJ1-5	CASSQRTGGQPQHF
TRBV18	TRBJ1-4	CASSSGQGVSNEKLFF
TRBV6-1	TRBJ1-2	CASSRRGIYGDTF
TRBV6-1	TRBJ2-2	CASSEGGVTGELFF
TRBV20-1	TRBJ2-5	CSASWELAGGGETQYF
TRBV28	TRBJ2-3	CASSPSSGRAPDTQYF
TRBV6-2/TRBV6-3	TRBJ1-2	CAGDRGSRDGYTF
TRBV25-1	TRBJ1-1	CASRTTENTEAFF
TRBV2	TRBJ2-7	CASSGQAYDQYF
TRBV30	TRBJ2-3	CAWRQGSGTDTQYF
TRBV6-2/TRBV6-3	TRBJ1-2	CAISSEDSLYGYTF
TRBV6-1	TRBJ2-7	CASIRHELYEHYF
TRBV6-5	TRBJ2-3	CASSYSLSTDTQYF
TRBV30	TRBJ2-7	CAWRGAGTGGYEQYF
TRBV7-3	TRBJ2-3	CASSRCRASTDTQYF
TRBV20-1	TRBJ1-6	CSADRTGRNSPLHF
TRBV11-1	TRBJ1-1	CASSGQLDIAMNTEAFF
TRBV7-2	TRBJ2-3	CASARKATDTQYF
TRBV19	TRBJ1-2	CASSIPRGGDKRGYTF
TRBV6-1	TRBJ1-3	CASSQLGISGGNTIYF
TRBV9	TRBJ2-2	CASSNEGGGSYTGELFF
TRBV20-1	TRBJ2-7	CSARDYGAAYEQYF
TRBV5-1	TRBJ1-1	CASSAGQLRNTEAFF
TRBV9	TRBJ2-1	CASSPAQGAHYNEQFF
TRBV20-1	TRBJ2-3	CSAPTSGNALTDTQYF
TRBV11-1	TRBJ2-7	CASSQDPQGEQYF
TRBV28	TRBJ1-6	CASSPVYRTDNSPLHF
TRBV5-1	TRBJ1-3	CASSLSGTYSVNTIYF
TRBV6-1	TRBJ2-2	CASTDITGELFF
TRBV6-1	TRBJ1-4	CATSDRGYEKLFF
TRBV5-1	TRBJ2-5	CASSAGTGEETQYF
TRBV12-3/TRBV12-4	TRBJ2-7	CASSLGKGRHPREQYF